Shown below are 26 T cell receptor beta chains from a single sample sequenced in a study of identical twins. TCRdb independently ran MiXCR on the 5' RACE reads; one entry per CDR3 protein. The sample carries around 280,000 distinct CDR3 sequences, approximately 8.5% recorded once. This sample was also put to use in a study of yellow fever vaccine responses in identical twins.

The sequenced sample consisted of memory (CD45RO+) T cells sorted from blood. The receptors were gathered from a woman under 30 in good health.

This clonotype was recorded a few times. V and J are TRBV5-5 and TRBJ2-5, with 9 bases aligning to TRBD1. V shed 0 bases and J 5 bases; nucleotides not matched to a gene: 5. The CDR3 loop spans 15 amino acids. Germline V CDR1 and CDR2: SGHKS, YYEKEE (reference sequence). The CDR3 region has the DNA TGTGCCAGCAGCTTGGGGACAGGGGAGGGCGAGACCCAGTACTTC. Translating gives CASSLGTGEGETQYF.

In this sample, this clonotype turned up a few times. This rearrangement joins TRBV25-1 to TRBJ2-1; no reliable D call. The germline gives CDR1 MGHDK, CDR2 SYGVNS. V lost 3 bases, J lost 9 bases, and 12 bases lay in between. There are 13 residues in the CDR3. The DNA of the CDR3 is TGTGCCAGCAGTGAGCCCCTTGATAGTGAGCAGTTCTTC. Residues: CASSEPLDSEQFF.

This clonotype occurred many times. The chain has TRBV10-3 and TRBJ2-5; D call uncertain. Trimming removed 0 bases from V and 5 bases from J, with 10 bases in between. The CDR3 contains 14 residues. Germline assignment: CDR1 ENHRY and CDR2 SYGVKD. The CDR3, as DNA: TGTGCCATCAGTGAGTCGGTGAATATGGAGACCCAGTACTTC. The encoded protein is CAISESVNMETQYF.

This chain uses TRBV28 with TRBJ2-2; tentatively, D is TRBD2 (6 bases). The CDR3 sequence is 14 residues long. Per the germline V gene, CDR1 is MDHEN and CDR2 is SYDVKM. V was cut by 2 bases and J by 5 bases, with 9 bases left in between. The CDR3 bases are TGTGCCAGCAGTTTACATGGGGGGACCGGGGAGCTGTTTTTT. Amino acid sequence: CASSLHGGTGELFF. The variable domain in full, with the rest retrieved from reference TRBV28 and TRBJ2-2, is DVKVTQSSRYLVKRTGEKVFLECVQDMDHENMFWYRQDPGLGLRLIYFSYDVKMKEKGDIPEGYSVSREKKERFSLILESASTNQTSMYLCASSLHGGTGELFFGEGSRLTVL.

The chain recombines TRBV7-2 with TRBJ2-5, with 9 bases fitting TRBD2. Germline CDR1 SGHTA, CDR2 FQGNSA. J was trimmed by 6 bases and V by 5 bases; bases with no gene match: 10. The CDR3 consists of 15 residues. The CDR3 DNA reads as TGTGCCAGCAGCACAAATCTAGGGACTAGCCAGACCCAGTACTTC. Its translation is CASSTNLGTSQTQYF.

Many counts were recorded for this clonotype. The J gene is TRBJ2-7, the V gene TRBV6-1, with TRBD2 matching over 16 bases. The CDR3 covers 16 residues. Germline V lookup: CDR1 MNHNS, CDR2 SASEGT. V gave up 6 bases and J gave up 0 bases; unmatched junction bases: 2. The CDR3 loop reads CASRGLAGGSSYEQYF. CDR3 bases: TGTGCCAGCAGGGGACTAGCGGGAGGGAGCTCCTACGAGCAGTACTTC.

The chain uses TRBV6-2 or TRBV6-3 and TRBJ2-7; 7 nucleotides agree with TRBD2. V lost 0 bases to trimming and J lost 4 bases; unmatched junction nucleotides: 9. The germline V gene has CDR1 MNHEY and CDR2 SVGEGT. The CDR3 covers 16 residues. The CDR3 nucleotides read TGTGCCAGCAGTTACTCGGCGCCGGGACTACCGTACGAGCAGTACTTC. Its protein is CASSYSAPGLPYEQYF.

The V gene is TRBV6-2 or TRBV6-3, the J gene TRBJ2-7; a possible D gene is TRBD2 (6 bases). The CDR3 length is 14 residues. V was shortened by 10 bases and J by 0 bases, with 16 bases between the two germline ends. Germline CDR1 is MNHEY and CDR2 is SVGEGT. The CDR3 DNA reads TGTGCCACCACAAACGCGGGGAGCTCCTACGAGCAGTACTTC. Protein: CATTNAGSSYEQYF.

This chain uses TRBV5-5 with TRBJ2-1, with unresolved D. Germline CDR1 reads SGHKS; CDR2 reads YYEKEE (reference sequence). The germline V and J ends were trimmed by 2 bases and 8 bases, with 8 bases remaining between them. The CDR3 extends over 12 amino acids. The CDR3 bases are TGTGCCAGCAGCTTATGGTTCGATGAGCAGTTCTTC. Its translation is CASSLWFDEQFF.

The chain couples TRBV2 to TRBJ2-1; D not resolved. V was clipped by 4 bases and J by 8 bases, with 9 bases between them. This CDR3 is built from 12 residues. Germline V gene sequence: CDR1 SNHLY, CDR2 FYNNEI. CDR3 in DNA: TGTGCCAGCAGTGCAAGGTGGGATGAGCAGTTCTTC. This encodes CASSARWDEQFF.

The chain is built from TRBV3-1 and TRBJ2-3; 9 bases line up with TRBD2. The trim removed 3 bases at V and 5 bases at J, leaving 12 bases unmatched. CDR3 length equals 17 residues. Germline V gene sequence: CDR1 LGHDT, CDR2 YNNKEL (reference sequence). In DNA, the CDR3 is TGTGCCAGCAGCCATGCGAAGCGGGGGGTTGTCGGAGATACGCAGTATTTT. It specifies CASSHAKRGVVGDTQYF.

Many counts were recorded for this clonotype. CDR3 coding DNA: TGCGCCAGCAGCTTGGCCCTGGGAGGATCAGATACGCAGTATTTT. Translation gives CASSLALGGSDTQYF. The rearrangement joins TRBV5-1 to TRBJ2-3, with D possibly TRBD2 on 6 matching bases. The germline CDR1 and CDR2 sequences are SGHRS and YFSETQ. V lost 0 bases and J 4 bases, leaving 12 bases between the germline ends. This CDR3 has 15 amino acids. The complete variable domain, with remaining parts taken from reference TRBV5-1 and TRBJ2-3, reads KAGVTQTPRYLIKTRGQQVTLSCSPISGHRSVSWYQQTPGQGLQFLFEYFSETQRNKGNFPGRFSGRQFSNSRSEMNVSTLELGDSALYLCASSLALGGSDTQYFGPGTRLTVL.

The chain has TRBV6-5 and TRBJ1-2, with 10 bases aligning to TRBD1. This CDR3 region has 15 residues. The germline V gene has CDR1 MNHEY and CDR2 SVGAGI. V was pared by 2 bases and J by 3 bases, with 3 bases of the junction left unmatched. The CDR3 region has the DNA TGTGCCAGCAGTTACCGGGACAGGGGATACTATGGCTACACCTTC. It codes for CASSYRDRGYYGYTF.

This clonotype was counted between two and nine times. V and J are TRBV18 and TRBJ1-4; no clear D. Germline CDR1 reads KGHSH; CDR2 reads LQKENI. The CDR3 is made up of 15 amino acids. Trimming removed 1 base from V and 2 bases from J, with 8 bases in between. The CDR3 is CASSPLGGTNEKLFF. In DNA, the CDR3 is TGTGCCAGCTCACCACTCGGCGGTACTAATGAAAAACTGTTTTTT.

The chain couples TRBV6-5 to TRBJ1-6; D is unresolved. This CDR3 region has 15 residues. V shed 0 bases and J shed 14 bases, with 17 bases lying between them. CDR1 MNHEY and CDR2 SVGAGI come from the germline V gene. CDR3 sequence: CASSYSVSALVTLHF. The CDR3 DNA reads TGTGCCAGCAGTTACTCGGTTTCGGCCCTCGTGACCCTCCACTTT.

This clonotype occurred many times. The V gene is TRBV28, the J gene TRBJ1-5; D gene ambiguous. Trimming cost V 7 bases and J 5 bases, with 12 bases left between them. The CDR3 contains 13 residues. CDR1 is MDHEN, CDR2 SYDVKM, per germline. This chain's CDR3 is CASKSGGHQPQHF. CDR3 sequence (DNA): TGTGCCAGCAAGTCCGGCGGGCATCAGCCCCAGCATTTT.

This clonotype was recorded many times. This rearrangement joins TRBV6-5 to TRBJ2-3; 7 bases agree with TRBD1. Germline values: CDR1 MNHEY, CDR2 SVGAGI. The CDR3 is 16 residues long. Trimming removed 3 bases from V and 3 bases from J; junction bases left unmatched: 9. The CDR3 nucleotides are TGTGCCAGCAGTTATTTTGTTGACAGGGCAACAGATACGCAGTATTTT. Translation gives CASSYFVDRATDTQYF.

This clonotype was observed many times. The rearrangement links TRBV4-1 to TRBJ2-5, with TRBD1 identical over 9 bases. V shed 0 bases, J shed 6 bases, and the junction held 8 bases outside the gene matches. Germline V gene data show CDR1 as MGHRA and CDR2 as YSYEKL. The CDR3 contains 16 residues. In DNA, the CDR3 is TGCGCCAGCAGCCAAGACTCGTGGGGGACAGGGAAGACCCAGTACTTC. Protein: CASSQDSWGTGKTQYF.

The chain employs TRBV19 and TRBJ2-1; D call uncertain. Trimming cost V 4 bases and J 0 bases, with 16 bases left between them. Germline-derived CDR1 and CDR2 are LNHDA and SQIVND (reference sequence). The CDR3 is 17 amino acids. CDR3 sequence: CASSTTRLTSSYNEQFF. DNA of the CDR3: TGTGCCAGTAGTACGACGCGATTGACGTCCTCCTACAATGAGCAGTTCTTC.

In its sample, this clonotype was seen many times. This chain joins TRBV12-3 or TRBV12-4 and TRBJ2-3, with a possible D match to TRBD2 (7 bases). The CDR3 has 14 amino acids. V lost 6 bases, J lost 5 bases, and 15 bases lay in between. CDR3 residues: CASSRGGGQDTQYF. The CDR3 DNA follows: TGTGCCAGCAGCCGAGGGGGGGGTCAAGATACGCAGTATTTT.

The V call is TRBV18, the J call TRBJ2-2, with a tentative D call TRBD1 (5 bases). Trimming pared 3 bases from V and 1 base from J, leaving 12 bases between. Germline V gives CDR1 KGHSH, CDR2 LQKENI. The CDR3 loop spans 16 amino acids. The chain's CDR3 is CASSPNAGQNTGELFF. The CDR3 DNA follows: TGTGCCAGCTCACCGAACGCCGGACAGAACACCGGGGAGCTGTTTTTT.

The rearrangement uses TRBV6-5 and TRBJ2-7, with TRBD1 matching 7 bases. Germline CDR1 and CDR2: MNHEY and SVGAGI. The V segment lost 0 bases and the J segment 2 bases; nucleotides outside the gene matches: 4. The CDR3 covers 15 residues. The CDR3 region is CASSYSGTATYEQYF. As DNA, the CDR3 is TGTGCCAGCAGTTACTCGGGGACAGCCACCTACGAGCAGTACTTC.

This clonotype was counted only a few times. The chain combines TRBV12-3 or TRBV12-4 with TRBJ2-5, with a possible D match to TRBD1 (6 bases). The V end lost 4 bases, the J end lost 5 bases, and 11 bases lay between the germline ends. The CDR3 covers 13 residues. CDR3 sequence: CASSWSGDETQYF. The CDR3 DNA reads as TGTGCCAGCAGTTGGTCAGGGGATGAGACCCAGTACTTC.

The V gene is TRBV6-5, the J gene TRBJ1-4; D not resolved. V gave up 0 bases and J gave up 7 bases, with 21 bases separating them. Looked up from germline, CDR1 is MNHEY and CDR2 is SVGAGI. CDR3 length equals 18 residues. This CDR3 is CASSYSRVGGVSSEKLFF. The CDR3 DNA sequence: TGTGCCAGCAGTTACTCGAGGGTCGGCGGGGTCTCTAGTGAAAAACTGTTTTTT.

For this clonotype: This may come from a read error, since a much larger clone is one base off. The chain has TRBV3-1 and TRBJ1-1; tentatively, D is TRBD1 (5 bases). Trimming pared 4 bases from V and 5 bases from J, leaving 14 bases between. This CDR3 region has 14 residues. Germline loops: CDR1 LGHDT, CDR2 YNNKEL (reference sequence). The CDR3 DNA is TGTGCCAGCAGCCGCAGGGATGTAGGAACTGAAGCTTTCTTT. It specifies CASSRRDVGTEAFF.

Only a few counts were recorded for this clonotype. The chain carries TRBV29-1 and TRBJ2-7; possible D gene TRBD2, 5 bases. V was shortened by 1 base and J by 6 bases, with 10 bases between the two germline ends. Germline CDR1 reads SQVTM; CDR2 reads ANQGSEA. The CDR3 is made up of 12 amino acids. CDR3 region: CSVEVAGSEQYF. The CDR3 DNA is TGCAGCGTTGAAGTTGCGGGTTCCGAGCAGTACTTC.